These 32 T cell receptor beta chains share one sample of origin, sequenced in a study. TCRdb used MiXCR to reprocess the 5' RACE reads, holding one entry per CDR3 protein. The sample has over 50,000 distinct CDR3 sequences, 24% seen once. Sequencing was done on a sample of tumor-infiltrating naive CD4+ T cells sorted from the breast tumor. Subset specified: naive CD4+ T cells, CD4+CD45RA+CD25-. The source of these receptors is a female donor with breast cancer.

This rearrangement joins TRBV11-2 to TRBJ2-1, with TRBD1 matching 8 bases. The V and J ends lost 4 bases and 4 bases, in that order; junction bases with no gene match: 12. The CDR3 is 17 amino acids. Per germline, CDR1 SGHAT and CDR2 FQNNGV. CDR3 sequence reads: CASSSRTGQVGYNEQFF. The CDR3 bases are TGTGCCAGCAGCTCCCGGACAGGGCAGGTTGGATACAATGAGCAGTTCTTC.

This clonotype was counted between two and nine times. V gene TRBV12-5 combines with J gene TRBJ2-5; no clear D. CDR1 and CDR2 (germline): LGHNT, FRNRAP. The V gene lost 6 bases and the J gene lost 13 bases, with 6 bases spanning the gap. CDR3 length equals 8 residues. The DNA of the CDR3 is TGTGCTAGTGGATCGAGGTACTTC. This codes for CASGSRYF.

Ten or more counts support this clonotype. The V gene is TRBV29-1, the J gene TRBJ2-7, with TRBD1 matching 9 bases. The V and J ends lost 7 bases and 4 bases, in that order; junction bases with no gene match: 23. The CDR3 is made up of 18 amino acids. Germline V CDR1 and CDR2: SQVTM, ANQGSEA. CDR3 sequence: CSARIYLLDRGGQYEQYF. CDR3 DNA: TGCAGCGCCAGAATATATTTGTTGGACAGGGGCGGGCAGTACGAGCAGTACTTC.

The chain carries TRBV5-6 and TRBJ2-1; D perhaps matches TRBD2 (5 bases). Deletions cut 4 bases from V and 3 bases from J, with 17 bases between. The germline gives CDR1 SGHDT, CDR2 YYEEEE. This CDR3 is built from 16 residues. The CDR3 region has the DNA TGTGCCAGCAGCCCACTCCTAGCCCCAAACTACAATGAGCAGTTCTTC. This codes for CASSPLLAPNYNEQFF.

Comment on this clonotype: At one boundary the junction diverges from the germline segment, which might be a read error. The rearrangement joins TRBV20-1 to TRBJ1-1, with 9 bases that match TRBD1. The CDR3 has 17 residues. Germline V gene data show CDR1 as DFQATT and CDR2 as SNEGSKA (reference sequence). In nucleotides, the CDR3 is TGCAGTGCTAGATTTCTATCCGGGACAGGGAAGAACACTGAAGCTTGCTTT. Translating gives CSARFLSGTGKNTEACF.

The J gene is TRBJ2-3, the V gene TRBV7-2, with D maybe TRBD2 (6 bases). Germline V CDR1 and CDR2: SGHTA, FQGNSA. Trimming took off 5 bases at V and 9 bases at J, with 12 bases between the two ends. This CDR3 comprises 12 residues. This chain's CDR3 is CASSAYSGTQYF. CDR3 DNA sequence: TGTGCCAGCAGCGCTTATAGCGGAACGCAGTATTTT.

This clonotype was seen only once. The chain employs TRBV24-1 and TRBJ2-7, with 14 bases aligning to TRBD2. CDR3 size: 16 residues. Per the germline V gene, CDR1 is KGHDR and CDR2 is SFDVKD. V was clipped by 2 bases and J by 5 bases; unmatched bases: 4. CDR3 protein: CATSDWPGLAGDEQYF. The CDR3 DNA reads as TGTGCCACCAGTGATTGGCCGGGACTAGCGGGAGACGAGCAGTACTTC.

The CDR3 region has the DNA TGCGCCAGCAGCTCCGGACAGGGCGAGCAGTACTTC. Translation gives CASSSGQGEQYF. V is TRBV5-1 and J is TRBJ2-7; 8 bases are a match to TRBD1. CDR3 length equals 12 residues. The germline V gene encodes CDR1 SGHRS and CDR2 YFSETQ. V lost 3 bases, J lost 6 bases, and 2 bases stayed unmatched.

In regard to this clonotype: This clone may be a read error of a much larger clone one base away. V usage is TRBV7-3 and J usage is TRBJ1-1, with TRBD1 matching 8 bases. Unmatched junction bases numbered 16, after V lost 8 bases and J lost 5 bases. The CDR3 covers 16 residues. Germline CDR1 is SGHTA and CDR2 is FQGTGA. The CDR3 here is CASRPSPQGAATEAFF. CDR3 sequence (DNA): TGTGCCAGCCGCCCTTCCCCCCAGGGGGCAGCAACTGAAGCTTTCTTT.

V usage is TRBV30 and J usage is TRBJ2-3, with 13 bases lining up with TRBD2. V lost 3 bases to trimming and J lost 2 bases; unmatched junction nucleotides: 2. The CDR3 totals 15 residues. Germline V gene sequence: CDR1 GTSNPN, CDR2 SVGIG (reference sequence). DNA of the CDR3: TGTGCCTGGAGGGGACTAGCGGGGATCACAGATACGCAGTATTTT. Protein: CAWRGLAGITDTQYF.

V usage is TRBV7-2 and J usage is TRBJ2-5; possible D gene TRBD2, 6 bases. CDR3 length: 12 amino acids. Germline V CDR1 and CDR2: SGHTA, FQGNSA. Trimming cost V 4 bases and J 9 bases, with 12 bases left between them. CDR3 DNA sequence: TGTGCCAGCAGCTCCCTCGGAGGGGCCCAGTACTTC. Translating it yields CASSSLGGAQYF. Full variable domain (missing parts from reference TRBV7-2 and TRBJ2-5): GAGVSQSPSNKVTEKGKDVELRCDPISGHTALYWYRQSLGQGLEFLIYFQGNSAPDKSGLPSDRFSAERTGGSVSTLTIQRTQQEDSAVYLCASSSLGGAQYFGPGTRLLVL.

V and J are TRBV7-9 and TRBJ1-1; D gene unclear. Trimming stripped 3 bases from V and 1 base from J, with 6 bases between. The CDR3 consists of 13 residues. Germline V gene lookup returns CDR1 SEHNR and CDR2 FQNEAQ (reference sequence). The CDR3 DNA reads as TGTGCCAGCAGCTTTCAGAGGAACACTGAAGCTTTCTTT. Amino acid sequence: CASSFQRNTEAFF.

With regard to this clonotype: Given a much more abundant clone one base away, this may be a read error. The conserved final phenylalanine or tryptophan is absent from the CDR3, which likely points to a read error. The V and J genes are TRBV7-6 and TRBJ2-7; D ambiguous. Germline CDR1 and CDR2: SGHVS and FNYEAQ. Trimming left V 1 base short and J 0 bases short, with 7 bases between. The CDR3 totals 14 residues. CDR3 sequence reads: CASSLGGDSYEQYS. The CDR3, as DNA: TGTGCCAGCAGCTTAGGTGGGGACTCCTACGAGCAGTACTCC.

The chain recombines TRBV6-2 or TRBV6-3 with TRBJ2-7; perhaps TRBD1 as D (5 bases). Germline V gene data show CDR1 as MNHEY and CDR2 as SVGEGT. Trimming removed 4 bases from V and 7 bases from J, with 11 bases in between. The CDR3 consists of 12 residues. CDR3 DNA sequence: TGTGCCAGCAGTTTCCCCCCAGGGGAGCAGTACTTC. Protein sequence: CASSFPPGEQYF.

CDR3 amino acids: CASSFDRGSYEQYF. DNA of the CDR3: TGCGCCAGCAGCTTTGACAGGGGTTCGTACGAGCAGTACTTC. The chain combines TRBV5-1 with TRBJ2-7; 8 bases align to TRBD1. This CDR3 is built from 14 residues. V shed 2 bases, J shed 4 bases, and the junction held 5 bases outside the gene matches. CDR1 SGHRS and CDR2 YFSETQ come from the germline V gene.

This clonotype showed up many times. The chain combines TRBV6-2 or TRBV6-3 with TRBJ1-2, with D perhaps TRBD1 (6 bases). Germline V lookup: CDR1 MNHEY, CDR2 SVGEGT. There are 12 residues in the CDR3. Trimming removed 6 bases from V and 7 bases from J, with 12 bases in between. The CDR3 region has the DNA TGTGCCAGCAGCAAAGGGGGAGGTGGCTACACCTTC. Its protein product is CASSKGGGGYTF.

V gene TRBV7-2 combines with J gene TRBJ1-1, with D tentatively TRBD1 (6 bases). Trimming stripped 5 bases from V and 3 bases from J, with 16 bases between. There are 15 residues in the CDR3. Germline V CDR1 and CDR2: SGHTA, FQGNSA. The chain's CDR3 is CASSPQTGMDTEAFF. CDR3 bases: TGTGCCAGCAGCCCCCAAACAGGGATGGACACTGAAGCTTTCTTT. Based on the CDR3 plus reference TRBV7-2 and TRBJ1-1, the full variable domain is GAGVSQSPSNKVTEKGKDVELRCDPISGHTALYWYRQSLGQGLEFLIYFQGNSAPDKSGLPSDRFSAERTGGSVSTLTIQRTQQEDSAVYLCASSPQTGMDTEAFFGQGTRLTVV.

The gene calls are TRBV29-1 and TRBJ2-5; D is perhaps TRBD1 (5 bases). This CDR3 is built from 12 residues. V gave up 6 bases and J gave up 4 bases, with 12 bases separating them. The germline V gene encodes CDR1 SQVTM and CDR2 ANQGSEA. The CDR3 DNA reads as TGCAGCGTGCAGGGCGATGTAGAGACCCAGTACTTC. As protein: CSVQGDVETQYF.

V and J are TRBV24-1 and TRBJ1-1, with 7 bases that match TRBD1. CDR1 and CDR2 (germline): KGHDR, SFDVKD. The CDR3 extends over 15 amino acids. Trimming cost V 5 bases and J 4 bases; bases outside gene matches: 9. Here the CDR3 DNA reads TGTGCCACCAGTGGCGAACAGGGGATCGGCACTGAAGCTTTCTTT. As protein: CATSGEQGIGTEAFF.

This clonotype showed up just a few times. The CDR3 DNA reads TGTGCCACCAGCAGAGGAACAGGGGCGGGGAGCACTGAAGCTTTCTTT. Its protein is CATSRGTGAGSTEAFF. The V and J genes are TRBV15 and TRBJ1-1, with TRBD1 identical over 7 bases. V was pared by 1 base and J by 4 bases, with 9 bases of the junction left unmatched. CDR3 size: 16 residues. Germline V gene data show CDR1 as LNHNV and CDR2 as YYDKDF (reference sequence). Together with reference TRBV15 and TRBJ1-1, the CDR3 gives the full variable domain: DAMVIQNPRYQVTQFGKPVTLSCSQTLNHNVMYWYQQKSSQAPKLLFHYYDKDFNNEADTPDNFQSRRPNTSFCFLDIRSPGLGDTAMYLCATSRGTGAGSTEAFFGQGTRLTVV.

The table lists this clonotype with a few counts. The chain is built from TRBV28 and TRBJ2-7; 8 bases are shared with TRBD2. Germline V lookup: CDR1 MDHEN, CDR2 SYDVKM. CDR3 length: 16 residues. The V gene end was trimmed by 6 bases and the J gene end by 2 bases; junction bases not matched to a gene: 12. The CDR3 DNA reads TGTGCCAGCAGCTACAATTTCGGTAGCGGGGCCTACGAGCAGTACTTC. Translation: CASSYNFGSGAYEQYF.

This clonotype was seen more than once but under ten times. V usage is TRBV6-1 and J usage is TRBJ2-3; possible D gene TRBD1, 6 bases. Per the germline V gene, CDR1 is MNHNS and CDR2 is SASEGT. V gave up 8 bases and J gave up 5 bases, with 14 bases separating them. The CDR3 loop spans 13 amino acids. CDR3 amino acids: CASLQGYRDTQYF. The DNA of the CDR3 is TGTGCCAGCTTACAGGGCTACCGAGATACGCAGTATTTT.

V usage is TRBV12-3 or TRBV12-4 and J usage is TRBJ1-1; weak D call: TRBD1 (5 bases). V was pared by 6 bases and J by 5 bases, with 13 bases between. The CDR3 has 13 residues. The CDR3 region is CASRIARVTEAFF. The CDR3 DNA sequence: TGTGCCAGCAGGATAGCCAGGGTTACTGAAGCTTTCTTT.

The V call is TRBV11-3, the J call TRBJ2-3; either TRBD1 or TRBD2 may fit D (5 bases each). This CDR3 comprises 13 residues. Germline CDR1 SGHNT, CDR2 YENEEA. Trimming removed 1 base from V and 9 bases from J, with 11 bases in between. The CDR3 nucleotides are TGTGCCAGCAGCTTAGGCACGGGGCGAACGCAGTATTTT. Its translation is CASSLGTGRTQYF.

The J gene is TRBJ1-2, the V gene TRBV4-1; the match to TRBD1 covers 7 bases. CDR3 size: 14 residues. Germline assignment: CDR1 MGHRA and CDR2 YSYEKL. Germline trimming cut 1 base from V and 7 bases from J; bases unmatched to any gene: 6. The CDR3 is CASSQADRAGGYTF. The CDR3 coding sequence is TGCGCCAGCAGCCAAGCTGACAGGGCCGGTGGCTACACCTTC.

The gene calls are TRBV6-5 and TRBJ1-2; possibly TRBD1 for D (5 bases). The germline CDR1 and CDR2 sequences are MNHEY and SVGAGI. This CDR3 comprises 13 residues. V lost 4 bases to trimming and J lost 2 bases, with 8 bases between them. The CDR3 here is CASSSGRNYGYTF. As DNA, the CDR3 is TGTGCCAGCAGTTCGGGACGGAACTATGGCTACACCTTC.

Regarding this clonotype: Given the absence of the conserved phenylalanine or tryptophan at the CDR3 end, a read error is likely. The chain uses TRBV6-1 and TRBJ1-3; D possibly corresponds to TRBD1 (6 bases). The CDR3 is 13 residues long. Trimming left V 5 bases short and J 6 bases short, with 11 bases between. Germline CDR1 MNHNS, CDR2 SASEGT. CDR3 in amino acids: CASSPGHLNTIYV. The DNA for the CDR3 is TGTGCCAGCAGTCCGGGACACCTAAACACCATATATGTT.

With regard to this clonotype: One end of the junction varies from germline; a read error may be responsible. This sequence joins TRBV10-3 and TRBJ1-1; D is unclear. The CDR3 spans 14 residues. From germline, CDR1 is ENHRY and CDR2 SYGVKD. In DNA form, the CDR3 reads TGTGCCATCGGTGAGCGACCAGCGAACACTGAAGCTTTCTTT. Protein sequence: CAIGERPANTEAFF.

As for this clonotype: A much more abundant neighbour one base away suggests this may be a read error. The genes are TRBV6-5 and TRBJ1-1, with unresolved D. Trimming cost V 10 bases and J 1 base, with 7 bases left between them. The CDR3 spans 11 residues. CDR1 is MNHEY, CDR2 SVGAGI, per germline. The CDR3 protein is CANAGNTEAFF. The CDR3 DNA reads as TGTGCCAACGCAGGGAACACTGAAGCTTTCTTT.

This clonotype was counted many times. V usage is TRBV5-1 and J usage is TRBJ2-5; 12 positions agree with TRBD1. The length of the CDR3 is 18 residues. The trim removed 3 bases at V and 5 bases at J, leaving 14 bases unmatched. Germline lookup yields CDR1 SGHRS and CDR2 YFSETQ. The chain's CDR3 is CASSSTGTGGAVYETQYF. The CDR3 nucleotides read TGCGCCAGCAGCTCGACCGGGACAGGGGGCGCAGTATATGAGACCCAGTACTTC.

This clonotype was seen a handful of times. This chain connects TRBV9 to TRBJ1-2; no reliable D call. This CDR3 has 14 amino acids. Trimming took 3 bases from V and 4 from J, leaving 13 bases between them. Germline CDR1 and CDR2: SGDLS and YYNGEE. The CDR3 DNA is TGTGCCAGCAGCGAGAACACAGCTCCCTATGGCTACACCTTC. It yields the protein CASSENTAPYGYTF.

With respect to this clonotype: It is likely a read error, because the conserved phenylalanine at the end of the CDR3 is missing. The limits of the CDR3 on the DNA are not certain, so only TCRdb's listed CDR3 is given. V usage is TRBV7-9 and J usage is TRBJ1-1; the table calls TRBD1, which could not be checked here. The CDR3 has 14 amino acids, counting both end residues. The germline V gene encodes CDR1 SEHNR and CDR2 FQNEAQ (reference sequence). The chain's CDR3 is CASSPRQDLTEALS.